Given below is one TCR beta chain in context. What it binds is not known. The data originate from a study of naive and memory T cell subsets. The study, taken as a whole, reports: A few larger clonotypes appeared in naive repertoires, especially CD8, possibly memory cells re-expressing CD45RA. Over 85% of naive TCR sequences appeared only once, unlike memory subsets. From naive to CM, EM and EMRA, diversity decreased and Gini increased.

Both TRBC1 and TRBC2 were covered by a beta constant-region primer of two equimolar oligonucleotides. Nested alpha and beta constant-region primers with the SP2 primer drove four PCR rounds on ligated cDNA. TCRdb re-analysed the UMI-ligation and nested PCR reads in MiXCR, keeping a single row per CDR3 protein. Of about 90,000 distinct CDR3 sequences in the sample, about 10% were seen once. CDR3 length equals 16 residues. V was clipped by 1 base and J by 0 bases, with 11 bases between them. Germline values: CDR1 SEHNR, CDR2 FQNEAQ (reference sequence). The chain carries TRBV7-9 and TRBJ2-3, with a tentative D call TRBD2 (5 bases). Sequencing input: naive CD4+ T cells from blood. This clonotype was obtained from a human donor in good health. The CDR3 loop reads CASSLGVATSTDTQYF. The CDR3 nucleotides read TGTGCCAGCAGCTTAGGGGTAGCGACTAGCACAGATACGCAGTATTTT.